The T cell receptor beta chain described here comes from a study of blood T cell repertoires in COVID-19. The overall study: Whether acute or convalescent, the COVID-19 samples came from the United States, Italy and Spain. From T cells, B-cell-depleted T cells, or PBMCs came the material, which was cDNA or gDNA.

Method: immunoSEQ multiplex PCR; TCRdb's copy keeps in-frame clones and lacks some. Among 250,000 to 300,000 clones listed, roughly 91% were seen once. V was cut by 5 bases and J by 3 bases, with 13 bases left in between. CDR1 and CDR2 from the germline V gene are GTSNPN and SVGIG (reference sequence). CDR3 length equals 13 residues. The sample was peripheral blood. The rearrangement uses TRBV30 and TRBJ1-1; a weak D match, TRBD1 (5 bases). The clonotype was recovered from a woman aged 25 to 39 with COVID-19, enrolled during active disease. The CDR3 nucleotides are TGTGCCTGGGCGGGACGGGGGTACACTGAAGCTTTCTTT. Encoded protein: CAWAGRGYTEAFF. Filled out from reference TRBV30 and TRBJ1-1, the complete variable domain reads SQTIHQWPATLVQPVGSPLSLECTVEGTSNPNLYWYRQAAGRGLQLLFYSVGIGQISSEVPQNLSASRPQDRQFILSSKKLLLSDSGFYLCAWAGRGYTEAFFGQGTRLTVV.